The 22 T cell receptor beta chains below were found in one sample sequenced in a study of blood T cell repertoires in COVID-19. Profiled with immunoSEQ multiplex PCR; TCRdb holds only in-frame clones, not every one. Of about 93,000 clones in the sample, roughly 79% were seen once. Source material: peripheral blood. These receptors all come from a human donor in a cohort sampled during active COVID-19.

This sequence joins TRBV16 and TRBJ1-4; a possible D gene is TRBD1 (6 bases). Trimming removed 0 bases from V and 4 bases from J, with 12 bases in between. The CDR3 length is 16 residues. Germline CDR1 and CDR2: KGHSY and FQNENV. CDR3 residues: CASSQSDSRGNEKLFF. In nucleotides, the CDR3 is TGTGCCAGCAGCCAATCGGACAGTCGGGGTAATGAAAAACTGTTTTTT.

The chain joins TRBV27 to TRBJ2-6; D is possibly TRBD1 (6 bases). From germline, CDR1 is MNHEY and CDR2 SMNVEV (reference sequence). CDR3 length equals 15 residues. V lost 6 bases and J 0 bases, leaving 9 bases between the germline ends. The chain's CDR3 is CASRDRLSGANVLTF. In DNA, the CDR3 is TGTGCCAGCAGGGACAGACTCTCTGGGGCCAACGTCCTGACTTTC.

This clone was counted many times. V gene TRBV7-9 combines with J gene TRBJ1-4; D might be TRBD1 (6 bases). From germline, CDR1 is SEHNR and CDR2 FQNEAQ (reference sequence). V dropped 1 base and J dropped 5 bases, with 11 bases sitting between them. The CDR3 runs 15 residues. In nucleotides, the CDR3 is TGTGCCAGCAGCTTAGGGACAGTCCAGAATGAAAAACTGTTTTTT. Protein sequence: CASSLGTVQNEKLFF.

V gene TRBV5-6 combines with J gene TRBJ2-5; D may be TRBD1 (6 bases). Germline V lookup: CDR1 SGHDT, CDR2 YYEEEE. The V end lost 4 bases, the J end lost 3 bases, and 10 bases lay between the germline ends. This CDR3 has 13 amino acids. The CDR3: CASSHRVKETQYF. DNA of the CDR3: TGTGCCAGCAGCCACAGGGTGAAAGAGACCCAGTACTTC.

The chain links TRBV3-1 (or the pseudogene TRBV3-2) to TRBJ1-6, with D possibly TRBD1 on 5 matching bases. The ends were cut back, 0 bases at V and 6 bases at J, with 12 bases in the middle. Germline V lookup: CDR1 LGHDT, CDR2 YNNKEL (reference sequence). The CDR3 spans 16 residues. CDR3 amino acids: CASSQESGRANSPLHF. CDR3 nucleotide sequence: TGTGCCAGCAGCCAAGAATCCGGCAGGGCTAATTCACCCCTCCACTTT.

This clone occurred once. V gene TRBV14 combines with J gene TRBJ1-2; D gene ambiguous. The length of the CDR3 is 13 residues. The germline V gene encodes CDR1 SGHDN and CDR2 FVKESK. Between the trimmed V and J ends, which lost 0 bases and 3 bases, there was a span of 5 bases. The CDR3 spells CASSQEQYYGYTF. The CDR3 coding sequence is TGTGCCAGCAGCCAAGAACAATACTATGGCTACACCTTC.

This chain connects TRBV2 to TRBJ2-1, with D possibly being TRBD2 (5 bases). The V and J ends lost 2 bases and 4 bases respectively, with 12 bases between them. This CDR3 region has 15 residues. Per germline, CDR1 SNHLY and CDR2 FYNNEI. The CDR3 spells CASSERESVYNEQFF. DNA for the CDR3: TGTGCCAGCAGTGAAAGGGAGTCGGTTTACAATGAGCAGTTCTTC.

The genes are TRBV21-1 and TRBJ2-7; the table names TRBD1, a call not compared with the DNA. TRBV21-1 is a pseudogene segment. The CDR3 has 15 residues. The CDR3 sequence is CASSKEDRGAYEQYF. The CDR3 region has the DNA TGTGCCAGCAGCAAAGAGGACAGGGGGGCCTACGAGCAGTACTTC.

The chain uses TRBV7-3 and TRBJ2-3, with TRBD2 identical over 10 bases. Per the germline V gene, CDR1 is SGHTA and CDR2 is FQGTGA. The V and J ends lost 5 bases and 5 bases, in that order; junction bases with no gene match: 10. This CDR3 spans 16 amino acids. DNA of the CDR3: TGTGCCAGCAGCCACGTAGGAGCGGGAGGGGGAGATACGCAGTATTTT. This sequence encodes CASSHVGAGGGDTQYF.

A word on this clone: The junction departs from germline at one end; a sequencing error may be responsible. V and J are TRBV2 and TRBJ2-1, with D possibly TRBD2 on 6 matching bases. The CDR3 consists of 12 residues. The germline V gene encodes CDR1 SNHLY and CDR2 FYNNEI. CDR3: CAGRRDDNEQFF. The CDR3 DNA reads as TGTGCCGGCAGGAGGGATGACAATGAGCAGTTCTTC.

The chain recombines TRBV5-4 with TRBJ2-7; D perhaps matches TRBD2 (6 bases). V dropped 3 bases and J dropped 7 bases, with 17 bases sitting between them. From germline, CDR1 is SGHNT and CDR2 YYREEE (reference sequence). The CDR3 contains 14 residues. As DNA, the CDR3 is TGTGCCAGCAGCTCCGGCGGAGGGGTCTGGGAGCAGTACTTC. Protein product: CASSSGGGVWEQYF. The full variable domain, with the rest looked up from reference TRBV5-4 and TRBJ2-7, is ETGVTQSPTHLIKTRGQQVTLRCSSQSGHNTVSWYQQALGQGPQFIFQYYREEENGRGNFPPRFSGLQFPNYSSELNVNALELDDSALYLCASSSGGGVWEQYFGPGTRLTVT.

V usage is TRBV28 and J usage is TRBJ2-3; tentative D call: TRBD1 (5 bases). The V and J ends lost 2 bases and 2 bases respectively, with 17 bases between them. The CDR3 sequence is 17 residues long. Germline CDR1 is MDHEN and CDR2 is SYDVKM. Here the CDR3 DNA reads TGTGCCAGCAGTTTAGGGCAGGGCCCATTTAACACAGATACGCAGTATTTT. It translates to CASSLGQGPFNTDTQYF.

This clone was recorded once. V and J are TRBV6-6 and TRBJ1-2; TRBD1 matches 10 bases. The V gene's germline CDR1 is MNHNY and CDR2 SVGAGI (reference sequence). The CDR3 is 14 residues long. Trimming cost V 5 bases and J 1 base; bases outside gene matches: 1. The DNA for the CDR3 is TGTGCCAGCAGTCGGGACAGGGGTAACTATGGCTACACCTTC. Amino acids: CASSRDRGNYGYTF.

The rearrangement links TRBV28 to TRBJ2-3, with D uncertain. The CDR3 is 13 residues long. Trimming stripped 7 bases from V and 2 bases from J, with 10 bases between. CDR1 and CDR2 from the germline V gene are MDHEN and SYDVKM. The chain's CDR3 is CASTPADTDTQYF. In nucleotides, the CDR3 is TGTGCCAGCACCCCCGCAGACACAGATACGCAGTATTTT.

The chain employs TRBV11-2 and TRBJ1-1; 10 nucleotides line up with TRBD1. The trim removed 5 bases at V and 6 bases at J, leaving 9 bases unmatched. Germline V gene lookup returns CDR1 SGHAT and CDR2 FQNNGV. The CDR3 is 15 residues long. The CDR3 DNA is TGTGCCAGCAGCCCCCGGACAGGGGGAAGCGCTGAAGCTTTCTTT. It specifies CASSPRTGGSAEAFF.

This clone turned up a few times. The V and J genes are TRBV18 and TRBJ1-2; the D gene is possibly TRBD1 (6 bases). The CDR3 covers 16 residues. Between the trimmed V and J ends, which lost 4 bases and 3 bases, there was a span of 18 bases. Per the germline V gene, CDR1 is KGHSH and CDR2 is LQKENI. The CDR3 nucleotides read TGTGCCAGCTCACGCGGCGGGGGGCGCCTCGACTATGGCTACACCTTC. Residues: CASSRGGGRLDYGYTF.

The chain carries TRBV10-3 and TRBJ2-1, with D perhaps TRBD2 (6 bases). V was pared by 2 bases and J by 9 bases, with 14 bases between. The CDR3 is 14 amino acids. Germline V lookup: CDR1 ENHRY, CDR2 SYGVKD. CDR3 residues: CAISEGGFGGEQFF. The CDR3 region has the DNA TGTGCCATCAGTGAGGGAGGGTTCGGCGGTGAGCAGTTCTTC.

V usage is TRBV11-3 and J usage is TRBJ2-7, with 9 nucleotides matching TRBD1. The CDR3 is 14 amino acids. Germline loops: CDR1 SGHNT, CDR2 YENEEA. V dropped 5 bases and J dropped 8; count of bases not matched to a gene: 10. The CDR3: CASSPTSGTGQQYF. CDR3 DNA: TGTGCCAGCAGCCCTACCTCTGGGACAGGGCAGCAGTACTTC. The full variable domain, rest sourced from reference TRBV11-3 and TRBJ2-7, is EAGVVQSPRYKIIEKKQPVAFWCNPISGHNTLYWYLQNLGQGPELLIRYENEEAVDDSQLPKDRFSAERLKGVDSTLKIQPAELGDSAVYLCASSPTSGTGQQYFGPGTRLTVT.

This sequence joins TRBV6-5 and TRBJ2-6, with D perhaps TRBD1 (6 bases). V was pared by 2 bases and J by 3 bases, with 8 bases between. There are 15 residues in the CDR3. Germline V gene data show CDR1 as MNHEY and CDR2 as SVGAGI. The CDR3 DNA follows: TGTGCCAGCAGTTACCCAGGGGTTGGGGCCAACGTCCTGACTTTC. Translated, it gives CASSYPGVGANVLTF.

The chain is built from TRBV5-5 and TRBJ1-3; TRBD1 matches at 8 bases. Germline assignment: CDR1 SGHKS and CDR2 YYEKEE (reference sequence). Germline trimming cut 0 bases from V and 2 bases from J; bases unmatched to any gene: 1. This CDR3 comprises 15 residues. The CDR3 nucleotides are TGTGCCAGCAGCTTGGGACAGGGGACTGGAAACACCATATATTTT. It translates to CASSLGQGTGNTIYF.

This clone occurred a few times. The chain uses TRBV5-1 and TRBJ1-1; tentatively, D is TRBD1 (5 bases). Trimming shortened V by 5 bases and J by 2 bases, and 16 bases separated the two germline ends. This CDR3 contains 15 residues. Germline V gene data show CDR1 as SGHRS and CDR2 as YFSETQ. The CDR3 spells CASRLGEGTNTEAFF. The CDR3 region has the DNA TGCGCCAGCAGGTTAGGGGAGGGGACCAACACTGAAGCTTTCTTT.

Many counts were recorded for this clone. The rearrangement links TRBV12-3 or TRBV12-4 to TRBJ2-5, with D perhaps matching TRBD2 (5 bases). V gave up 7 bases and J gave up 5 bases, with 14 bases separating them. This CDR3 is built from 13 residues. The CDR3 reads CASKKWERETQYF. As DNA, the CDR3 is TGTGCCAGCAAAAAGTGGGAGCGGGAGACCCAGTACTTC.